This T cell receptor beta chain was identified in a study of blood T cell repertoires in COVID-19. Study-wide context: There were acute and convalescent COVID-19 samples, and they came from the United States, Italy and Spain.

Living in under 30 US areas, the participants were between roughly 18 and 90 years of age. Cohorts were determined from participant-reported clinical history. This CDR3 region has 15 residues. V dropped 0 bases and J dropped 5 bases, with 10 bases sitting between them. Germline CDR1 is LGHNA and CDR2 is YSLEER. Authors' data handling: Estimation of nucleated cell counts relied on the amplification of reference gene primers. Only in-frame clones appear in the TCRdb table, and some are missing; sequencing was by immunoSEQ multiplex PCR. V and J calls and clone size come straight from that table; D and trimming were deduced from the DNA. The sample includes some 300,000 clones, roughly 91% of them seen just once.

Sequenced input: PBMCs or T cells enriched from blood (not recorded which). The V call is TRBV4-3, the J call TRBJ2-2; no clear D. This clonotype was obtained from a woman aged 25 to 39 who had recovered from COVID-19. The CDR3 nucleotides read TGCGCCAGCAGCCAAGATCGAGCCGGGACCGGGGAGCTGTTTTTT. Protein sequence: CASSQDRAGTGELFF.